These T cell receptor beta chains were read from a single sample in a study of graft-versus-host responses after intestinal transplantation. Clones were read by immunoSEQ multiplex PCR, and TCRdb kept only the in-frame ones, dropping some. The table has roughly 99,000 clones, about 91% seen once. No cognate antigen is known for these TCRs. The sample here was unstimulated CD4+ T cells sorted from spleen or lymph node cells, taken before transplant. The source is a human donor who was the organ donor for an intestinal transplant. Both conserved end residues are part of each CDR3. The D gene is left open where the match is weak. A clone size is listed for some rows: how often the clone was seen (once, few, many), or a class if it is expanded.

.,TRBV6-6,.,TRBJ1-2,TGTGCCAGCAGCCCCGGACAGAACTATGGCTACACCTTC,CASSPGQNYGYTF
.,TRBV11-2,.,TRBJ2-2,TGTGCCAGCACCGACAACCGAGGGAACACCGGGGAGCTGTTTTTT,CASTDNRGNTGELFF
TRBD2,TRBV5-4,few,TRBJ2-2,TGTGCCCGCCGGGCGGGCCTAGCGGGGGGGAACACCGGGGAGCTGTTTTTT,CARRAGLAGGNTGELFF
.,TRBV2,.,TRBJ2-5,TGTGCCAGCACTCTACAGGGTTTAGAGACCCAGTACTTC,CASTLQGLETQYF
TRBD1,TRBV6-5,.,TRBJ1-1,TGTGCCAGCAGTTCCCGGACAGGGGGCGCAAGGGCTTTCTTT,CASSSRTGGARAFF
TRBD2,TRBV18,.,TRBJ2-3,TGTGCCAGCTCCCCCCGGGGGGGGGAACGGGATACGCAGTATTTT,CASSPRGGERDTQYF
.,TRBV6-1,.,TRBJ1-1,TGTGCCAGCACCGAGCCAAGGAGGAACACTGAAGCTTTCTTT,CASTEPRRNTEAFF
.,TRBV27,.,TRBJ2-3,TGTGCCAGCACCCCCCTCGGGTGGATCACAGATACGCAGTATTTT,CASTPLGWITDTQYF
.,TRBV5-8,few,TRBJ2-7,TGTGCCAGCAGCTGGGACCTTGAGGACGAGCAGTACTTC,CASSWDLEDEQYF
TRBD2,TRBV7-3,.,TRBJ2-5,TGTGCCAGCAGTGTGGGGGGGTCGAGCAAAGAGACCCAGTACTTC,CASSVGGSSKETQYF
TRBD2,TRBV5-5,.,TRBJ2-1,TGTGCCAGCAGCTCCGGGACTAGCGTCTACAATGAGCAGTTCTTC,CASSSGTSVYNEQFF
.,TRBV10-1,.,TRBJ2-3,TGCGCCAGCAGCCCCGGCTGGGATACGCAGTATTTT,CASSPGWDTQYF
TRBD2,TRBV9,.,TRBJ2-2,TGTGCCAGCAGCCGGAGACTAGCGGACGGGGAGCTGTTTTTT,CASSRRLADGELFF
TRBD2,TRBV10-3,.,TRBJ2-5,TGTGCCACCAGATCCAGCGGGGCTTCGGAGACCCAGTACTTC,CATRSSGASETQYF
TRBD2,TRBV6-5,few,TRBJ2-5,TGTGCCAGCAGTTATCGTCCGGGACTACTAAAAGAGACCCAGTACTTC,CASSYRPGLLKETQYF
TRBD2,TRBV30,.,TRBJ2-2,TGTGCCTGGACCGGCCACGGACTAGCGGAGAACACCGGGGAGCTGTTTTTT,CAWTGHGLAENTGELFF
TRBD2,TRBV12-5,.,TRBJ2-3,TGTGCTAGTGGTCCCGGGACTAGCCCAACGGGGTCAGATACGCAGTATTTT,CASGPGTSPTGSDTQYF
.,TRBV27,.,TRBJ2-7,TGTGCCAGCAGTGACAGAGCGACCTCCCAGTACTTC,CASSDRATSQYF
.,TRBV5-8,.,TRBJ2-2,TGTGCCAGCAGCTTGGCCGATCGGAGTAGTCGGCCCGGGGAGCTGTTTTTT,CASSLADRSSRPGELFF
.,TRBV11-2,.,TRBJ1-6,TGTGCCAGCCGACCCGGGACGGACAATTCACCCCTCCACTTT,CASRPGTDNSPLHF
TRBD2,TRBV30,.,TRBJ2-7,TGTGCCTGGAGTCCCGGGAGGCCCAGCTCCTACGAGCAGTACTTC,CAWSPGRPSSYEQYF
TRBD2,TRBV6-5,.,TRBJ2-1,TGTGCCAGCAGTCCCCGGGAGGCCTACAATGAGCAGTTCTTC,CASSPREAYNEQFF
.,TRBV20-1,.,TRBJ2-5,TGCAGTGCCCCGGAGGAAGAGACCCAGTACTTC,CSAPEEETQYF
.,TRBV18,.,TRBJ2-1,TGTGCCAGCTCACCCGGACTCAATAACAATGAGCAGTTCTTC,CASSPGLNNNEQFF
.,TRBV5-1,.,TRBJ2-2,TGCGCCAGCAGCTTGGGACTAGCGAACACCGGGGAGCTGTTTTTT,CASSLGLANTGELFF
.,TRBV4-1,.,TRBJ2-7,TGCGCCAGCAGCCTTGCCGGGACCGTCACCTACGAGCAGTACTTC,CASSLAGTVTYEQYF
.,TRBV6-6,.,TRBJ1-6,TGTGCCAGCAATGCTAAGGGTCCGAAGGGGACCCTCCACTTT,CASNAKGPKGTLHF
TRBD1,TRBV2,.,TRBJ1-1,TGTGCCAGCAGTGACGGCAGGGGGGACACTGAAGCTTTCTTT,CASSDGRGDTEAFF
TRBD2,TRBV2,.,TRBJ2-5,TGTGCCAGCAGTGAAGTTCATCCAAGGCTAGCGGGGGGGCCTTTAGAGACCCAGTACTTC,CASSEVHPRLAGGPLETQYF
TRBD2,TRBV4-1,.,TRBJ2-5,TGCGCCAGCAGCCGCGGACTAGCGGGGAGCGAGACCCAGTACTTC,CASSRGLAGSETQYF
.,TRBV9,.,TRBJ1-2,TGTGCCAGCAGCCCCCTAGGTAACTATGGCTACACCTTC,CASSPLGNYGYTF